Each of the 22 T cell receptor beta chains below was sequenced from the same sample in a study of blood T cell repertoires in COVID-19. Repertoires were generated with immunoSEQ multiplex PCR, while TCRdb's copy carries only in-frame clones and drops some. The sample records fewer than 350,000 clones, roughly 79% being singletons. Material: peripheral blood. These receptor sequences come from a woman aged 55 to 70 with active or convalescent COVID-19.

In DNA form, the CDR3 reads TGTGCCAGCAGCCCGGGGAACGGAAACACCATATATTTT. This gives the protein CASSPGNGNTIYF. This chain joins TRBV25-1 and TRBJ1-3; D unclear. Trimming took off 6 bases at V and 4 bases at J, with 10 bases between the two ends. Germline CDR1 reads MGHDK; CDR2 reads SYGVNS. CDR3 length equals 13 residues.

The chain has TRBV6-5 and TRBJ1-2; D is unclear. CDR3 size: 14 residues. V gave up 4 bases and J gave up 5 bases, with 14 bases separating them. Germline CDR1 MNHEY, CDR2 SVGAGI. The CDR3 nucleotides are TGTGCCAGCAGTTTCGGAGGTCGAGGGTATGGCTACACCTTC. Encoded protein: CASSFGGRGYGYTF.

This sequence joins TRBV2 and TRBJ1-1; D is undetermined. This CDR3 spans 13 amino acids. The V and J ends lost 8 bases and 1 base respectively, with 11 bases between them. Germline lookup yields CDR1 SNHLY and CDR2 FYNNEI. The CDR3 region has the DNA TGTGCCAGCTCCCAGGAGGGGAACACTGAAGCTTTCTTT. Translated, it gives CASSQEGNTEAFF.

The chain uses TRBV7-9 and TRBJ2-3; TRBD2 is a possible D gene (5 bases). Trimming removed 1 base at V and 5 bases at J, with 13 bases between. The germline gives CDR1 SEHNR, CDR2 FQNEAQ (reference sequence). The CDR3 contains 15 residues. Here the CDR3 DNA reads TGTGCCAGCAGCTTAGGTACTAGTACGGTAGATACGCAGTATTTT. Its protein is CASSLGTSTVDTQYF.

This clone was seen once. The rearrangement links TRBV9 to TRBJ2-1; 12 nucleotides match TRBD1. The germline gives CDR1 SGDLS, CDR2 YYNGEE. J lost 7 bases, V lost 4 bases, and 9 bases had no gene match. The CDR3 is 16 amino acids. The CDR3 spells CASSPYRDRGRNEQFF. DNA of the CDR3: TGTGCCAGCAGCCCTTACCGGGACAGGGGGCGTAATGAGCAGTTCTTC.

V usage is TRBV10-3 and J usage is TRBJ1-1; D is unresolved. The CDR3 extends over 13 amino acids. Per the germline V gene, CDR1 is ENHRY and CDR2 is SYGVKD. Trimming took 8 bases from V and 0 from J, leaving 10 bases between them. As DNA, the CDR3 is TGTGCCATCCGGGATAGCATGAACACTGAAGCTTTCTTT. Its protein is CAIRDSMNTEAFF.

The rearrangement uses TRBV27 and TRBJ1-4; possible D gene TRBD1, 6 bases. The CDR3 spans 15 residues. V lost 5 bases and J 2 bases, leaving 12 bases between the germline ends. CDR1 and CDR2 from the germline V gene are MNHEY and SMNVEV (reference sequence). CDR3 in amino acids: CASSPSTGTNEKLFF. The CDR3 DNA follows: TGTGCCAGCAGTCCGTCGACAGGCACTAATGAAAAACTGTTTTTT.

The chain employs TRBV6-5 and TRBJ1-1, with D possibly matching TRBD1 (6 bases). The CDR3 length is 13 residues. The V gene's germline CDR1 is MNHEY and CDR2 SVGAGI. V was trimmed by 3 bases and J by 7 bases, leaving 12 bases between them. CDR3 bases: TGTGCCAGCAGTTATCTCAGGGGCGGTGAAGCTTTCTTT. Translating it yields CASSYLRGGEAFF.

This chain connects TRBV30 to TRBJ1-6, with 11 nucleotides matching TRBD1. Trimming at V came to 3 bases and at J to 14 bases, leaving 9 bases not matched to a gene. CDR1 is GTSNPN, CDR2 SVGIG, per germline (reference sequence). The CDR3 has 14 residues. The CDR3 DNA sequence: TGTGCCTGGAGGGAACCGGGGACAGGGGGATCCCTCCACTTT. This gives the protein CAWREPGTGGSLHF.

J is TRBJ2-7 and V is TRBV7-2; D might be TRBD2 (5 bases). The germline CDR1 and CDR2 sequences are SGHTA and FQGNSA. V was cut by 2 bases and J by 5 bases, with 13 bases left in between. The CDR3 totals 14 residues. The CDR3 bases are TGTGCCAGCAGCTTATTTAACGTCGGGGACGAGCAGTACTTC. Amino acids: CASSLFNVGDEQYF.

This chain connects TRBV7-2 to TRBJ1-2; possibly TRBD1 for D (5 bases). CDR1 is SGHTA and CDR2 is FQGNSA in the germline V gene. V lost 2 bases and J 9 bases, leaving 16 bases between the germline ends. This CDR3 has 14 amino acids. The CDR3 DNA sequence: TGTGCCAGCAGCTTAAGGCGCGGGACGGATAGCTACACCTTC. Its translation is CASSLRRGTDSYTF. Full variable domain (rest looked up from reference TRBV7-2 and TRBJ1-2): GAGVSQSPSNKVTEKGKDVELRCDPISGHTALYWYRQSLGQGLEFLIYFQGNSAPDKSGLPSDRFSAERTGGSVSTLTIQRTQQEDSAVYLCASSLRRGTDSYTFGSGTRLTVV.

This sequence joins TRBV7-2 and TRBJ1-3; the D is unclear. This CDR3 spans 15 amino acids. The V end was cut by 5 bases, the J end by 0 bases, with 11 bases between. Germline V gives CDR1 SGHTA, CDR2 FQGNSA. CDR3 in DNA: TGTGCCAGCAGCCGTCACGAGAGCTCTGGAAACACCATATATTTT. Protein sequence: CASSRHESSGNTIYF.

J is TRBJ2-7 and V is TRBV30; 9 nucleotides align to TRBD1. Germline-derived CDR1 and CDR2 are GTSNPN and SVGIG (reference sequence). The junction had 6 bases not matched to a gene; V was cut back by 3 bases and J by 6 bases. The CDR3 runs to 13 residues. The DNA of the CDR3 is TGTGCCTGGAGCAGGGACAGGGTAGGCGAGCAGTACTTC. Encoded protein: CAWSRDRVGEQYF.

In this sample, this clone turned up once. The genes are TRBV7-2 and TRBJ2-7; perhaps TRBD2 as D (5 bases). V lost 1 base, J lost 2 bases, and 12 bases lay in between. Germline V gene lookup returns CDR1 SGHTA and CDR2 FQGNSA. The length of the CDR3 is 15 residues. CDR3 region: CASSLEPAVPYEQYF. Written as DNA, the CDR3 is TGTGCCAGCAGCTTAGAACCAGCGGTCCCCTACGAGCAGTACTTC.

V gene TRBV30 combines with J gene TRBJ1-3, with D tentatively TRBD1 (6 bases). This CDR3 region has 15 residues. Looked up from germline, CDR1 is GTSNPN and CDR2 is SVGIG (reference sequence). Trimming removed 1 base from V and 1 base from J, with 11 bases in between. The CDR3 nucleotides read TGTGCCTGGAGTGGGGGGACAACGTCTGGAAACACCATATATTTT. It translates to CAWSGGTTSGNTIYF. The full variable domain, with the rest looked up from reference TRBV30 and TRBJ1-3, is SQTIHQWPATLVQPVGSPLSLECTVEGTSNPNLYWYRQAAGRGLQLLFYSVGIGQISSEVPQNLSASRPQDRQFILSSKKLLLSDSGFYLCAWSGGTTSGNTIYFGEGSWLTVV.

The chain has TRBV24-1 and TRBJ2-5, with 7 nucleotides matching TRBD2. There are 14 residues in the CDR3. The germline CDR1 and CDR2 sequences are KGHDR and SFDVKD. V was pared by 5 bases and J by 1 base, with 3 bases of the junction left unmatched. CDR3 protein: CATSGRGTQETQYF. The DNA of the CDR3 is TGTGCCACCAGTGGGCGGGGGACCCAAGAGACCCAGTACTTC.

The chain couples TRBV4-2 to TRBJ2-2, with D unresolved. The length of the CDR3 is 16 residues. V was cut by 4 bases and J by 0 bases, with 12 bases left in between. Per germline, CDR1 LGHNA and CDR2 YNFKEQ. The CDR3 spells CASSRQFLSNTGELFF. As DNA, the CDR3 is TGTGCCAGCAGCCGTCAGTTCCTCTCGAACACCGGGGAGCTGTTTTTT.

The CDR3 reads CASSVGPQETQYF. CDR3 sequence (DNA): TGTGCCAGCAGCGTGGGGCCCCAAGAGACCCAGTACTTC. V and J are TRBV9 and TRBJ2-5, with D perhaps matching TRBD1 (5 bases). The CDR3 is 13 amino acids. CDR1 SGDLS and CDR2 YYNGEE come from the germline V gene. The V gene lost 2 bases and the J gene lost 1 base, with 6 bases spanning the gap.

In this sample, this clone turned up once. V usage is TRBV19 and J usage is TRBJ2-2; 10 positions match TRBD2. This CDR3 region has 14 residues. V trimming: 8 bases; J trimming: 7 bases; junction bases outside the gene matches: 7. Germline V lookup: CDR1 LNHDA, CDR2 SQIVND (reference sequence). The CDR3 loop reads CASCTSGESGELFF. In nucleotides, the CDR3 is TGTGCCAGTTGTACTAGCGGGGAAAGCGGGGAGCTGTTTTTT.

The chain links TRBV6-2 or TRBV6-3 to TRBJ1-3; D is possibly TRBD1 (5 bases). The CDR3 is 15 amino acids. Per germline, CDR1 MNHEY and CDR2 SVGEGT. V lost 2 bases and J lost 0, with 8 bases in between. Written as DNA, the CDR3 is TGTGCCAGCAGTTACCTGACAGTCTCTGGAAACACCATATATTTT. Encoded protein: CASSYLTVSGNTIYF.

V and J are TRBV5-4 and TRBJ2-1, with D maybe TRBD1 (6 bases). The CDR3 loop spans 14 amino acids. Germline lookup yields CDR1 SGHNT and CDR2 YYREEE (reference sequence). V was trimmed by 0 bases and J by 5 bases, leaving 9 bases between them. CDR3 in DNA: TGTGCCAGCAGCTTGGGGGGGCCCCACAATGAGCAGTTCTTC. Amino acid sequence: CASSLGGPHNEQFF.

A note on this clone: The same CDR3 arises from other DNA sequences in this sample as well. The J gene is TRBJ2-5, the V gene TRBV3-1 (or the pseudogene TRBV3-2); TRBD2 agrees at 12 bases. This CDR3 comprises 16 residues. The V segment lost 1 base and the J segment 1 base; nucleotides outside the gene matches: 1. Germline CDR1 and CDR2: LGHDT and YNNKEL (reference sequence). The CDR3 is CASSQGLAGAQETQYF. The CDR3 DNA reads as TGTGCCAGCAGCCAAGGACTAGCGGGAGCCCAAGAGACCCAGTACTTC.